These 21 T cell receptor beta chains originate from one sample sequenced in a study of identical twins. In TCRdb, the 5' RACE reads were re-called with MiXCR into one record per CDR3 protein. The sample includes 420,000 or so distinct CDR3 sequences, around 18% of them seen just once. The sequencing sample was made of naive T cells sorted from blood. All receptors come from a man aged 45 to 65 in good health.

This clonotype has a handful of counts. J is TRBJ2-1 and V is TRBV7-8, with 14 bases aligning to TRBD2. Germline V CDR1 and CDR2: SGHVS, FQNEAQ. V lost 2 bases and J lost 2; bases outside the gene matches: 2. The CDR3 spans 17 residues. CDR3 protein: CASSLRLAGGTYNEQFF. The CDR3 nucleotides read TGTGCCAGCAGCTTACGACTAGCGGGGGGGACCTACAATGAGCAGTTCTTC.

This clonotype was detected ten times or more. V and J are TRBV10-3 and TRBJ2-4; D remains ambiguous. V was cut by 8 bases and J by 3 bases, with 11 bases left in between. Germline V gene sequence: CDR1 ENHRY, CDR2 SYGVKD. The CDR3 runs to 13 residues. CDR3 sequence: CAIAGESKNIQYF. CDR3 bases: TGTGCCATCGCTGGAGAGAGCAAAAACATTCAGTACTTC.

This clonotype was observed a handful of times. V gene TRBV12-3 or TRBV12-4 combines with J gene TRBJ1-1, with D uncertain. The CDR3 loop spans 10 amino acids. Between the trimmed V and J ends, which lost 8 bases and 1 base, there was a span of 2 bases. CDR3 DNA sequence: TGTGCCAGCGGGAACACTGAAGCTTTCTTT. This translates into CASGNTEAFF.

The chain couples TRBV7-2 to TRBJ1-2, with D possibly TRBD1 on 5 matching bases. The germline V gene encodes CDR1 SGHTA and CDR2 FQGNSA. Trimming shortened V by 4 bases and J by 8 bases, and 14 bases separated the two germline ends. CDR3 length: 13 amino acids. The CDR3 sequence is CASSSTGGEGYTF. The DNA of the CDR3 is TGTGCCAGCAGCTCAACGGGAGGGGAAGGCTACACCTTC.

V and J are TRBV9 and TRBJ1-4; 9 positions agree with TRBD1. With 3 bases clipped from V and 8 bases from J, the junction kept 8 bases outside the gene matches. The CDR3 length is 15 residues. Per the germline V gene, CDR1 is SGDLS and CDR2 is YYNGEE. The CDR3 nucleotides are TGTGCCAGCAGCGACACAGGGGGCAGAGGGGAAAAACTGTTTTTT. This encodes CASSDTGGRGEKLFF.

For this clonotype: This may arise from a read error, as a much more abundant clone is one base away. This chain joins TRBV4-2 and TRBJ2-5; D is possibly TRBD1 (6 bases). The CDR3 has 16 amino acids. Germline V gene data show CDR1 as LGHNA and CDR2 as YNFKEQ. V was shortened by 0 bases and J by 2 bases, with 13 bases between the two germline ends. CDR3 sequence: CASSQEAGQTQETQYF. CDR3 in DNA: TGTGCCAGCAGCCAAGAAGCAGGACAGACACAAGAGACCCAGTACTTC.

This clonotype was seen repeatedly, ten times or more. The rearrangement links TRBV6-2 or TRBV6-3 to TRBJ2-2; no firm D call. V shed 8 bases and J shed 2 bases, with 12 bases lying between them. The CDR3 is 14 amino acids. Germline CDR1 and CDR2: MNHEY and SVGEGT. The CDR3 bases are TGTGCCAGCCACGAGGTGGGAAACACCGGGGAGCTGTTTTTT. Translation gives CASHEVGNTGELFF.

The chain has TRBV20-1 and TRBJ2-1, with a tentative D call TRBD2 (5 bases). This CDR3 is built from 11 residues. CDR1 and CDR2 from the germline V gene are DFQATT and SNEGSKA (reference sequence). The V and J ends lost 5 bases and 10 bases respectively, with 12 bases between them. In nucleotides, the CDR3 is TGCAGTGCTCCTACCGGGGAGGAGCAGTTCTTC. Amino acids: CSAPTGEEQFF.

Only a few counts were recorded for this clonotype. CDR3: CASSLFSGVTDTQYF. The CDR3, as DNA: TGTGCCAGCAGCCTATTTAGCGGGGTTACAGATACGCAGTATTTT. The genes are TRBV7-6 and TRBJ2-3; 8 positions match TRBD2. With 5 bases clipped from V and 3 bases from J, the junction kept 7 bases outside the gene matches. There are 15 residues in the CDR3. Per germline, CDR1 SGHVS and CDR2 FNYEAQ.

The CDR3 spells CASSRGDRGRETQYF. The CDR3 region has the DNA TGTGCCAGCAGCCGAGGGGACAGGGGAAGAGAGACCCAGTACTTC. The chain couples TRBV6-1 to TRBJ2-5; 10 bases fit TRBD1. Trimming took 6 bases from V and 4 from J; bases not matched to a gene: 8. This CDR3 spans 15 amino acids. CDR1 and CDR2 (germline): MNHNS, SASEGT.

This clonotype showed up many times. The rearrangement uses TRBV6-1 and TRBJ2-5, with TRBD1 as a possible D gene (5 bases). CDR1 is MNHNS, CDR2 SASEGT, per germline. The V and J ends lost 6 bases and 1 base respectively, with 15 bases between them. The CDR3 contains 15 residues. CDR3 loop: CASRRSRQFQETQYF. CDR3 nucleotide sequence: TGTGCCAGCAGGCGCTCCCGACAGTTCCAAGAGACCCAGTACTTC.

This clonotype was seen ten or more times. V and J are TRBV7-9 and TRBJ2-1; D may match TRBD1 or TRBD2 (5 bases each). The CDR3 contains 12 residues. Trimming pared 11 bases from V and 7 bases from J, leaving 15 bases between. CDR1 SEHNR and CDR2 FQNEAQ come from the germline V gene (reference sequence). CDR3 nucleotides: TGTGCCGGCTCATGGGGCGGGAATGAGCAGTTCTTC. This gives the protein CAGSWGGNEQFF.

The V call is TRBV5-6, the J call TRBJ2-4, with D possibly being TRBD1 (5 bases). The CDR3 is made up of 14 amino acids. Per the germline V gene, CDR1 is SGHDT and CDR2 is YYEEEE. Trimming removed 0 bases from V and 7 bases from J, with 11 bases in between. The CDR3 DNA follows: TGTGCCAGCAGCTTGGTTTTAGGGGCCAACATTCAGTACTTC. This sequence encodes CASSLVLGANIQYF.

For the CDR3, the DNA is TGCGCCAGCAGCCAGAGCCGTGTAAAGGGGTTGTCCACCGGGGAGCTGTTTTTT. This encodes CASSQSRVKGLSTGELFF. The chain employs TRBV4-1 and TRBJ2-2, with D possibly matching TRBD1 (5 bases). CDR1 and CDR2 from the germline V gene are MGHRA and YSYEKL. The CDR3 has 18 residues. V shed 3 bases and J shed 4 bases, with 21 bases lying between them.

This clonotype was detected ten times or more. The chain links TRBV4-1 to TRBJ1-1; D perhaps matches TRBD1 (5 bases). The CDR3 contains 15 residues. V was clipped by 0 bases and J by 2 bases, with 10 bases between them. Germline V lookup: CDR1 MGHRA, CDR2 YSYEKL. The CDR3 loop reads CASSQESRVNTEAFF. The CDR3 bases are TGCGCCAGCAGCCAAGAGTCCAGGGTAAACACTGAAGCTTTCTTT.

This clonotype was seen more than once but under ten times. V usage is TRBV12-3 or TRBV12-4 and J usage is TRBJ1-5, with 9 bases lining up with TRBD1. The CDR3 is made up of 15 amino acids. With 6 bases clipped from V and 6 bases from J, the junction kept 9 bases outside the gene matches. DNA for the CDR3: TGTGCCAGCAGCCCTGGACAGGGGAGGGGTCAGCCCCAGCATTTT. Amino acid sequence: CASSPGQGRGQPQHF.

In this sample, this clonotype turned up many times. The chain uses TRBV15 and TRBJ1-5; D gene ambiguous. Per the germline V gene, CDR1 is LNHNV and CDR2 is YYDKDF (reference sequence). This CDR3 has 13 amino acids. The ends were cut back, 2 bases at V and 7 bases at J, with 9 bases in the middle. The CDR3 bases are TGTGCCACCAGCAGATCCCCGGCGCAGCCCCAGCATTTT. Translation gives CATSRSPAQPQHF.

The chain couples TRBV20-1 to TRBJ2-1; possible D gene TRBD2, 5 bases. Germline loops: CDR1 DFQATT, CDR2 SNEGSKA (reference sequence). The CDR3 is made up of 12 amino acids. In DNA form, the CDR3 reads TGCAGCCCGGTTAGCGCACACAATGAGCAGTTCTTC. Amino acid sequence: CSPVSAHNEQFF.

The rearrangement links TRBV21-1 to TRBJ2-7; TRBD2 is the table's D call, not checked against the DNA. TRBV21-1 is termed a pseudogene. The CDR3 covers 18 residues. The CDR3 protein is CASSKRTSGMAIDYEQYF. For the CDR3, the DNA is TGTGCCAGCAGCAAGCGGACTAGCGGGATGGCCATTGACTACGAGCAGTACTTC.

The rearrangement joins TRBV6-2 or TRBV6-3 to TRBJ2-2, with D maybe TRBD1 (5 bases). Between the trimmed V and J ends, which lost 7 bases and 3 bases, there was a span of 15 bases. Germline CDR1 reads MNHEY; CDR2 reads SVGEGT. This CDR3 is 15 amino acids long. CDR3 in amino acids: CASNLGAGHTGELFF. The CDR3 region has the DNA TGTGCCAGCAATCTAGGGGCAGGACACACCGGGGAGCTGTTTTTT.

This clonotype was detected once. The chain joins TRBV12-5 to TRBJ1-5; 8 positions match TRBD1. This CDR3 is built from 17 residues. Looked up from germline, CDR1 is LGHNT and CDR2 is FRNRAP. After removal of 2 bases from V and 7 bases from J, the junction contained 13 bases not matched to a gene. As DNA, the CDR3 is TGTGCTAGTGGTTTGTATAATGGGACAGGCGGTCTCCAGCCCCAGCATTTT. Its protein is CASGLYNGTGGLQPQHF.